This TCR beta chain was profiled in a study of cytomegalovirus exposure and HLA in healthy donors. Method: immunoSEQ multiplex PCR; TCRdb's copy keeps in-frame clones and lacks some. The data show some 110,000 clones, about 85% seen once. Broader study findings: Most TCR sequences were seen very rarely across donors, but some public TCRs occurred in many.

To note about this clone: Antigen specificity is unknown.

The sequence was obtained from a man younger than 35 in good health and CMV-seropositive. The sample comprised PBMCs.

CDR3 sequence reads: CASSPDRGYSYEQYF. The CDR3, as DNA: TGTGCCAGCAGTCCGGACAGGGGTTACTCCTACGAGCAGTACTTC. The rearrangement links TRBV27 to TRBJ2-7, with 9 positions matching TRBD1. Trimming removed 5 bases from V and 0 bases from J; junction bases left unmatched: 5. The CDR3 has 15 amino acids. CDR1 is MNHEY, CDR2 SMNVEV, per germline (reference sequence).